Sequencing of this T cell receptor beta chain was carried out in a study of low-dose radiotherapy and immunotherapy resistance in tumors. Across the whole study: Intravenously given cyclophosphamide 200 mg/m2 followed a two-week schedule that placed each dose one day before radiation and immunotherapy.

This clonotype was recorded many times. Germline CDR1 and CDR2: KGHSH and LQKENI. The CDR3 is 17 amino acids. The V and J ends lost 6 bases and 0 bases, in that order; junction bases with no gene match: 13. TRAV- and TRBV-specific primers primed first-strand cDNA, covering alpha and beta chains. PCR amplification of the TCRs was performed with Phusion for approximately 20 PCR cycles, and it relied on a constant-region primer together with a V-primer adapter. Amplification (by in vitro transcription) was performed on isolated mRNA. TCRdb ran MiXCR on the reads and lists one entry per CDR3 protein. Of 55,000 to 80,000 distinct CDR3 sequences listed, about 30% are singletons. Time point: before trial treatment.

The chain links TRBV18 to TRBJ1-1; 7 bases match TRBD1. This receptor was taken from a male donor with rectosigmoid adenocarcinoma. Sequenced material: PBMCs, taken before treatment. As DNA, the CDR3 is TGTGCCAGCTCCCTACTTGGACAGGAGAGTATGAACACTGAAGCTTTCTTT. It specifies CASSLLGQESMNTEAFF.